Shown below are 30 T cell receptor beta chains from a single sample sequenced in a study of T-cell memory formation after mild COVID-19. One entry per CDR3 protein results from TCRdb running MiXCR on the 5' RACE reads. This sample yields fewer than 700,000 distinct CDR3 sequences, of which roughly 17% are seen a single time; 12% belongs to the top ten. The sample taken for sequencing was PBMCs or a T cell subset sorted from them (not recorded which). The receptors shown here come from an adult woman who had mild COVID-19 (a few samples of this study predate the infection). Cell type and time point are not known.

This clonotype was seen more than once but under ten times. The chain joins TRBV4-1 to TRBJ1-5; D uncertain. This CDR3 region has 14 residues. CDR1 and CDR2 from the germline V gene are MGHRA and YSYEKL. Trimming took off 0 bases at V and 6 bases at J, with 9 bases between the two ends. The CDR3 spells CASSQESASQPQHF. CDR3 DNA: TGCGCCAGCAGCCAAGAATCCGCTAGTCAGCCCCAGCATTTT.

This clonotype was seen more than once but under ten times. The V call is TRBV25-1, the J call TRBJ2-7, with a tentative D call TRBD1 (6 bases). CDR1 and CDR2 (germline): MGHDK, SYGVNS. The CDR3 extends over 12 amino acids. The germline V and J ends were trimmed by 3 bases and 7 bases, with 10 bases remaining between them. The CDR3 sequence is CASSDLRGEQYF. In nucleotides, the CDR3 is TGTGCCAGCAGTGATCTTAGGGGGGAGCAGTACTTC.

This clonotype has only a few counts. The chain uses TRBV5-1 and TRBJ1-3; TRBD1 is a possible D gene (5 bases). The CDR3 extends over 15 amino acids. The V and J ends lost 4 bases and 0 bases respectively, with 11 bases between them. Looked up from germline, CDR1 is SGHRS and CDR2 is YFSETQ. CDR3 sequence reads: CASSTGPPSGNTIYF. For the CDR3, the DNA is TGCGCCAGCAGCACGGGACCCCCCTCTGGAAACACCATATATTTT.

At least ten counts were recorded for this clonotype. V usage is TRBV5-4 and J usage is TRBJ2-3, with 11 nucleotides matching TRBD2. Per the germline V gene, CDR1 is SGHNT and CDR2 is YYREEE (reference sequence). This CDR3 has 16 residues. V shed 0 bases, J shed 4 bases, and the junction held 4 bases outside the gene matches. CDR3 amino acids: CASSLETSGIADTQYF. The CDR3 region has the DNA TGTGCCAGCAGCTTGGAGACTAGCGGGATCGCAGATACGCAGTATTTT.

The gene calls are TRBV19 and TRBJ1-1; D not certain. The CDR3 extends over 14 amino acids. Looked up from germline, CDR1 is LNHDA and CDR2 is SQIVND (reference sequence). V dropped 7 bases and J dropped 6 bases, with 18 bases sitting between them. DNA for the CDR3: TGTGCCAGTACCATGGGGTTAAGTTGGGCTGAAGCTTTCTTT. This translates into CASTMGLSWAEAFF. The full variable domain, its missing parts supplied by reference TRBV19 and TRBJ1-1, is DGGITQSPKYLFRKEGQNVTLSCEQNLNHDAMYWYRQDPGQGLRLIYYSQIVNDFQKGDIAEGYSVSREKKESFPLTVTSAQKNPTAFYLCASTMGLSWAEAFFGQGTRLTVV.

The chain uses TRBV12-3 or TRBV12-4 and TRBJ2-4, with a tentative D call TRBD1 (5 bases). CDR3 length: 15 amino acids. V was shortened by 3 bases and J by 2 bases, with 11 bases between the two germline ends. The CDR3, as DNA: TGTGCCAGCAGTTTGTCAGGGCCATCCAAAAACATTCAGTACTTC. This sequence encodes CASSLSGPSKNIQYF.

Here the CDR3 reads CSVGREGFSSYNEQFF. CDR3 in DNA: TGCAGCGTTGGTCGGGAGGGATTTAGCTCCTACAATGAGCAGTTCTTC. The chain combines TRBV29-1 with TRBJ2-1, with 8 bases aligning to TRBD2. This CDR3 spans 16 amino acids. CDR1 is SQVTM and CDR2 is ANQGSEA in the germline V gene. The V gene end was trimmed by 4 bases and the J gene end by 0 bases; junction bases not matched to a gene: 8.

The rearrangement joins TRBV5-1 to TRBJ2-5; D gene unclear. Trimming cost V 5 bases and J 4 bases, with 12 bases left between them. The length of the CDR3 is 13 residues. Germline V gene lookup returns CDR1 SGHRS and CDR2 YFSETQ. CDR3 bases: TGCGCCAGCAGGCCGTCATCCCCAGAGACCCAGTACTTC. This encodes CASRPSSPETQYF. Based on the CDR3 plus reference TRBV5-1 and TRBJ2-5, the full variable domain is KAGVTQTPRYLIKTRGQQVTLSCSPISGHRSVSWYQQTPGQGLQFLFEYFSETQRNKGNFPGRFSGRQFSNSRSEMNVSTLELGDSALYLCASRPSSPETQYFGPGTRLLVL.

V is TRBV5-6 and J is TRBJ2-1; tentative D call: TRBD2 (7 bases). Germline values: CDR1 SGHDT, CDR2 YYEEEE. V was pared by 7 bases and J by 0 bases, with 14 bases between. The CDR3 has 15 amino acids. The CDR3 is CASAGGHSSYNEQFF. The CDR3 bases are TGTGCCAGCGCCGGGGGGCATAGCTCCTACAATGAGCAGTTCTTC.

This clonotype was seen a handful of times. The chain's CDR3 is CASSRVLSREVGTDTQYF. CDR3 sequence (DNA): TGCGCCAGCAGCCGCGTCCTTAGTAGGGAGGTTGGCACAGATACGCAGTATTTT. V usage is TRBV4-1 and J usage is TRBJ2-3, with a tentative D call TRBD2 (6 bases). Trimming removed 4 bases from V and 1 base from J, with 21 bases in between. Per the germline V gene, CDR1 is MGHRA and CDR2 is YSYEKL. The CDR3 is 18 amino acids.

This clonotype was observed a few times. V is TRBV7-9 and J is TRBJ2-5; D may correspond to TRBD1 or TRBD2 (6 bases each). The CDR3 spans 16 residues. The ends were cut back, 5 bases at V and 2 bases at J, with 18 bases in the middle. The germline V gene has CDR1 SEHNR and CDR2 FQNEAQ (reference sequence). Written as DNA, the CDR3 is TGTGCCAGCAGCCCCCAGGGGCGGGGACGACAAGAGACCCAGTACTTC. This translates into CASSPQGRGRQETQYF.

This chain connects TRBV30 to TRBJ2-1; 11 nucleotides match TRBD2. Germline loops: CDR1 GTSNPN, CDR2 SVGIG (reference sequence). V shed 4 bases, J shed 2 bases, and the junction held 7 bases outside the gene matches. The CDR3 totals 16 residues. CDR3 loop: CAWTSGRWGPYNEQFF. The CDR3 region has the DNA TGTGCCTGGACTAGCGGGAGGTGGGGACCCTACAATGAGCAGTTCTTC.

This clonotype has just a few counts. In DNA form, the CDR3 reads TGTGCCAGCAGCCTATACTCGGGTGGAGGCACTGAAGCTTTCTTT. Translation gives CASSLYSGGGTEAFF. The chain combines TRBV9 with TRBJ1-1; D gene unclear. Germline V CDR1 and CDR2: SGDLS, YYNGEE. V dropped 4 bases and J dropped 4 bases, with 17 bases sitting between them. This CDR3 region has 15 residues.

The CDR3 bases are TGCAGTGCCGTCTCTTGGACCGATAAAAACTATGGCTACACCTTC. It translates to CSAVSWTDKNYGYTF. The chain recombines TRBV20-1 with TRBJ1-2; D unclear. Between the trimmed V and J ends, which lost 6 bases and 2 bases, there was a span of 19 bases. The CDR3 loop spans 15 amino acids. CDR1 DFQATT and CDR2 SNEGSKA come from the germline V gene (reference sequence).

The V call is TRBV20-1, the J call TRBJ2-7; D might be TRBD1 or TRBD2, each matching 5 bases. V dropped 2 bases and J dropped 1 base, with 12 bases sitting between them. CDR3 length equals 14 residues. CDR1 is DFQATT, CDR2 SNEGSKA, per germline (reference sequence). Here the CDR3 reads CSARPPGPSYEQYF. As DNA, the CDR3 is TGCAGTGCTAGACCCCCGGGACCGTCCTACGAGCAGTACTTC.

The gene calls are TRBV18 and TRBJ2-5, with D perhaps matching TRBD1 or TRBD2 (5 bases each). The CDR3 runs 14 residues. V shed 3 bases and J shed 0 bases, with 8 bases lying between them. Germline V gene data show CDR1 as KGHSH and CDR2 as LQKENI. The CDR3: CASSPGRDQETQYF. The CDR3 nucleotides read TGTGCCAGCTCACCGGGGCGGGACCAAGAGACCCAGTACTTC.

This chain links TRBV5-1 with TRBJ2-7; no definite D call. The CDR3 consists of 16 residues. Germline CDR1 SGHRS, CDR2 YFSETQ. V lost 3 bases and J lost 6, with 22 bases in between. The CDR3 nucleotides read TGCGCCAGCAGCTATACACCGGGTCCGAAAGCGCGCGAGCAGTACTTC. Translation: CASSYTPGPKAREQYF.

The V gene is TRBV11-2, the J gene TRBJ2-6, with unresolved D. V lost 0 bases and J 9 bases, leaving 9 bases between the germline ends. This CDR3 is built from 14 residues. Germline CDR1 is SGHAT and CDR2 is FQNNGV. CDR3 in DNA: TGTGCCAGCAGCTTAGATAGGGTTGGCAACGTCCTGACTTTC. It yields the protein CASSLDRVGNVLTF.

The CDR3 reads CASSQSTRGSENTGELFF. In nucleotides, the CDR3 is TGCGCCAGCAGCCAATCAACCAGGGGGAGCGAGAACACCGGGGAGCTGTTTTTT. The chain links TRBV4-1 to TRBJ2-2, with 7 positions matching TRBD1. The V gene's germline CDR1 is MGHRA and CDR2 YSYEKL. The CDR3 sequence is 18 residues long. V trimming: 2 bases; J trimming: 1 base; junction bases outside the gene matches: 10.

V is TRBV6-6 and J is TRBJ1-2; unclear D gene. Germline V CDR1 and CDR2: MNHNY, SVGAGI (reference sequence). The CDR3 contains 12 residues. Between the trimmed V and J ends, which lost 7 bases and 8 bases, there was a span of 14 bases. Here the CDR3 reads CASTYGSDGYTF. DNA of the CDR3: TGTGCCAGCACCTACGGGTCTGACGGCTACACCTTC.

This chain links TRBV12-3 or TRBV12-4 with TRBJ1-5, with 7 bases aligning to TRBD1. CDR3 length equals 15 residues. The J segment lost 5 bases and the V segment lost 3 bases, leaving 7 bases of the junction unmatched. The CDR3 spells CASSFELRGDQPQHF. CDR3 DNA: TGTGCCAGCAGTTTTGAGCTCAGGGGGGATCAGCCCCAGCATTTT.

This clonotype was detected a few times. The chain has TRBV19 and TRBJ2-7; 8 nucleotides agree with TRBD1. The CDR3 is made up of 14 amino acids. Losses at the gene ends were 5 bases for V and 6 bases for J; bases not matched to a gene: 9. Germline loops: CDR1 LNHDA, CDR2 SQIVND (reference sequence). For the CDR3, the DNA is TGTGCCAGTAGTGCCAAGCCGGGACAGGCCGAGCAGTACTTC. This gives the protein CASSAKPGQAEQYF.

This clonotype was seen repeatedly, ten times or more. The V and J genes are TRBV20-1 and TRBJ2-7; 7 bases line up with TRBD1. The CDR3 extends over 14 amino acids. Germline assignment: CDR1 DFQATT and CDR2 SNEGSKA (reference sequence). With 0 bases clipped from V and 5 bases from J, the junction kept 7 bases outside the gene matches. The CDR3 DNA reads TGCAGTGCTAGAGATGGGCACAGGGGCCACGAGCAGTACTTC. Protein: CSARDGHRGHEQYF.

This clonotype appeared many times. The chain carries TRBV18 and TRBJ1-1; D not certain. This CDR3 region has 13 residues. Germline V gene data show CDR1 as KGHSH and CDR2 as LQKENI. Trimming stripped 0 bases from V and 3 bases from J, with 5 bases between. As DNA, the CDR3 is TGTGCCAGCTCACCACCCGGGGACACTGAAGCTTTCTTT. It encodes CASSPPGDTEAFF.

This clonotype was counted only a few times. This chain links TRBV3-1 with TRBJ2-1, with D possibly TRBD2 on 6 matching bases. Germline loops: CDR1 LGHDT, CDR2 YNNKEL (reference sequence). The CDR3 has 15 amino acids. Trimming pared 6 bases from V and 2 bases from J, leaving 14 bases between. The CDR3 DNA reads TGTGCCAGCAGTCCAAGAGAGCGGGCCTACAATGAGCAGTTCTTC. It specifies CASSPRERAYNEQFF.

This clonotype was detected a few times. V gene TRBV5-1 combines with J gene TRBJ1-5, with D unresolved. Trimming stripped 0 bases from V and 1 base from J, with 5 bases between. The CDR3 has 14 amino acids. CDR1 and CDR2 from the germline V gene are SGHRS and YFSETQ. CDR3 DNA: TGCGCCAGCAGCTTGGAGGCCAGCAATCAGCCCCAGCATTTT. Translating gives CASSLEASNQPQHF.

The chain joins TRBV7-6 to TRBJ2-7; 7 bases are shared with TRBD2. V shed 5 bases, J shed 0 bases, and the junction held 7 bases outside the gene matches. Per germline, CDR1 SGHVS and CDR2 FNYEAQ. The CDR3 has 15 amino acids. CDR3 region: CASSPTRDYSYEQYF. Here the CDR3 DNA reads TGTGCCAGCAGCCCAACGCGGGACTACTCCTACGAGCAGTACTTC.

This clonotype was seen more than once but under ten times. The chain has TRBV19 and TRBJ2-7, with a weak D call TRBD2 (5 bases). The CDR3 loop spans 14 amino acids. Trimming pared 1 base from V and 7 bases from J, leaving 14 bases between. Germline CDR1 is LNHDA and CDR2 is SQIVND (reference sequence). As DNA, the CDR3 is TGTGCCAGTAGTATAGTAGCTAGCCGTGGAGAGCAGTACTTC. The encoded protein is CASSIVASRGEQYF.

CDR3 protein: CASIMSGGAGETQYF. In DNA form, the CDR3 reads TGTGCCAGCATCATGTCCGGGGGGGCTGGAGAGACCCAGTACTTC. The chain employs TRBV12-3 or TRBV12-4 and TRBJ2-5, with 8 bases lining up with TRBD2. The CDR3 is 15 residues long. The V and J ends lost 7 bases and 4 bases, in that order; junction bases with no gene match: 11.

This clonotype was seen a handful of times. The chain joins TRBV6-2 or TRBV6-3 to TRBJ1-1; tentatively, D is TRBD1 (6 bases). Trimming shortened V by 4 bases and J by 2 bases, and 14 bases separated the two germline ends. Germline CDR1 and CDR2: MNHEY and SVGEGT. The CDR3 totals 15 residues. The CDR3 protein is CASSSPRGSNTEAFF. The DNA of the CDR3 is TGTGCCAGCAGTTCGCCCAGGGGATCTAACACTGAAGCTTTCTTT.